A selection of T cell receptor beta chains follows, all from one sample in a study of Tregs in tolerant kidney transplant recipients. The protocol was immunoSEQ multiplex PCR, while the TCRdb copy is restricted to in-frame clones and leaves out a portion. Here the sample spans tens of thousands of clones, 80% to 95% being singletons. The sample was CD4+ T cells from blood, taken before the transplant. All receptors derive from a human donor who received a combined kidney and bone marrow transplant. CDR3s include the opening cysteine and the closing phenylalanine or tryptophan. The order of the fields is J gene, D gene, clone size, V gene, CDR3 DNA, CDR3 protein. D genes are given only for firm matches. Not all rows give a size; the values are once, few, many and, for expanded clones, a class.

TRBJ2-3 NA NA TRBV7-9 TGTGCCAGCAGCACACCATTACCGGCGAAGCGGATGGTCCCTCATACGCAGTATTTT CASSTPLPAKRMVPHTQYF
TRBJ2-7 TRBD1 NA TRBV12-5 TGTGCTAGTGGTTTCTCGGTGCCGGGACAGGGAGAGTACGAGCAGTACTTC CASGFSVPGQGEYEQYF
TRBJ2-3 NA NA TRBV25-1 TGTGCCAGCAGTGAATTACATACAGATACGCAGTATTTT CASSELHTDTQYF
TRBJ1-2 NA NA TRBV29-1 TGCAGCGTGGAATCTGGACAGATTCGAAGGTCGGAAGGCTACACCTTC CSVESGQIRRSEGYTF
TRBJ1-4 NA NA TRBV30 TGTGCCTGGGGGAGCTGGAGAACTAATGAAAAACTGTTTTTT CAWGSWRTNEKLFF
TRBJ2-7 TRBD1 NA TRBV11-2 TGTGCCAGCAGCCTATGGGACAGAGTCTACGAGCAGTACTTC CASSLWDRVYEQYF
TRBJ1-1 TRBD1 NA TRBV12-5 TGTGCTAGTGGTTTAGGGACAGAGAACACTGAAGCTTTCTTT CASGLGTENTEAFF
TRBJ2-2 TRBD2 NA TRBV19 TGTGCCAGTAGCAGCCTAGCGGGAGAGGTCGGGGAGCTGTTTTTT CASSSLAGEVGELFF
TRBJ2-3 TRBD2 few TRBV4-2 TGTGCCAGCAACCGCCGGACTAGCGGGGACACAGATACGCAGTATTTT CASNRRTSGDTDTQYF
TRBJ2-3 TRBD2 NA TRBV7-9 TGTGCCAGCAGCCTGACCCTTAGCGGGAGCGGCACAGATACGCAGTATTTT CASSLTLSGSGTDTQYF
TRBJ1-1 TRBD1 NA TRBV18 TGTGCCAGCTCACCAGACAGGGGGCTCAACACTGAAGCTTTCTTT CASSPDRGLNTEAFF
TRBJ2-7 NA NA TRBV19 TGTGCCAGTAGTATAGTATTAGCGACTAAATCGAGTCCCTACGAGCAGTACTTC CASSIVLATKSSPYEQYF
TRBJ2-6 NA NA TRBV5-4 TGTGCCAGCAGCTTGGGTGGACTCCCTTCTGGGGCCAACGTCCTGACTTTC CASSLGGLPSGANVLTF
TRBJ2-7 TRBD1 NA TRBV11-2 TGTGCCAGCAGCTCGGTGACAGGGAAAATATACGAGCAGTACTTC CASSSVTGKIYEQYF
TRBJ1-2 TRBD1 few TRBV10-3 TGTGCCACATCCAGGGGGGAGCCTAACTATGGCTACACCTTC CATSRGEPNYGYTF
TRBJ2-7 NA NA TRBV7-6 TGTGCCAGCAGCTTAGTATCCGGCCCCCCCGGGGAGCAGTACTTC CASSLVSGPPGEQYF
TRBJ2-7 TRBD1 NA TRBV5-1 TGCGCCAGCAGCTTGGTGCGACAGGGCGACGAGCAGTACTTC CASSLVRQGDEQYF
TRBJ2-1 TRBD2 NA TRBV28 TGTGCCAGCAGATTGGCGGGAGTTGTCGATGAGCAGTTCTTC CASRLAGVVDEQFF
TRBJ2-1 NA NA TRBV15 TGTGCCACCAGCAGAGATAGAAGCGTCGTGAGCTCCTACAATGAGCAGTTCTTC CATSRDRSVVSSYNEQFF
TRBJ2-6 NA NA TRBV12-5 TGTGCTAGTGGCCCAGGATTGCCCGGGGCCAACGTCCTGACTTTC CASGPGLPGANVLTF
TRBJ1-2 NA NA TRBV15 TGTGCCACCAGCAGACCCGACACCAACATCTATGGCTACACCTTC CATSRPDTNIYGYTF
TRBJ2-3 NA NA TRBV7-2 TGTGCCAGCAGCTCCGGGCGGGGAGCTTATACAGATACGCAGTATTTT CASSSGRGAYTDTQYF
TRBJ1-6 TRBD1 NA TRBV5-1 TGCGCCAGCAGCCCGTCGACAGGGAGGCATTCACCCCTCCACTTT CASSPSTGRHSPLHF
TRBJ1-2 NA once TRBV5-1 TGCGCCAGCAGCCCTGGGGCGGGGATTAACTATGGCTACACCTTC CASSPGAGINYGYTF
TRBJ1-6 NA NA TRBV14 TGTGCCAGCAGTGACAGGTTTAATTCACCCCTCCACTTT CASSDRFNSPLHF
TRBJ2-5 TRBD2 NA TRBV10-2 TGCGCCAGCAGCGCCGGACTAGCGGGAGTGGGAGAGACCCAGTACTTC CASSAGLAGVGETQYF
TRBJ2-7 NA NA TRBV19 TGTGCCAGTAGTTGGGGCGGGGGCAGCTACGAGCAGTACTTC CASSWGGGSYEQYF
TRBJ1-2 TRBD1 once TRBV19 TGTGCCAGTACAGACAGGGACCTTTTCTATGGCTACACCTTC CASTDRDLFYGYTF
TRBJ2-3 TRBD2 once TRBV4-2 TGTGCCAGCAGCCAAGGGCTAGCGGGAGGGCGGGGCTCCACAGATACGCAGTATTTT CASSQGLAGGRGSTDTQYF
TRBJ2-7 TRBD2 NA TRBV5-1 TGCGCCAGCAGCCTAGCGGCAAACTCCTACGAGCAGTACTTC CASSLAANSYEQYF
TRBJ2-1 NA NA TRBV6-4 TGTGCCAGCAGTGACTCTGGGGTTCGGGGGTACAATGAGCAGTTCTTC CASSDSGVRGYNEQFF
TRBJ2-7 TRBD1 NA TRBV9 TGTGCCAGCACCACAGGGGGCGGGGGCTACGAGCAGTACTTC CASTTGGGGYEQYF